These T cell receptor beta chains were read from a single sample in a study of breast tumors, draining lymph nodes, adjacent tissues. TCRdb redid the calling of the multiplex PCR reads with MiXCR, one entry per CDR3 protein. The repertoire holds 85,000 to 130,000 distinct CDR3 sequences, more than 30% seen once, with around 6% in the top ten. Material for sequencing was axillary lymph node tissue. The source of these receptors is a female donor with breast cancer. Some clones in this sample may be carry-over from other donors' samples. Both conserved end residues are part of each CDR3. Fields, in order: D gene, J gene, clone size, V gene, CDR3 protein, CDR3 DNA. D genes are given only for firm matches. The listing skips clone size in some rows; elsewhere it reads once, few, many or a size class.

.	TRBJ2-7	many	TRBV18	CASSPPALNEQYF	TGTGCCAGCTCACCGCCCGCTTTGAACGAGCAGTACTTC
.	TRBJ2-1	.	TRBV15	CATSRNGGSSYNEQFF	TGTGCCACCAGCAGAAACGGCGGCAGCTCCTACAATGAGCAGTTCTTC
TRBD1	TRBJ1-5	many	TRBV5-1	CASRPGQGNQPQHF	TGCGCCAGCAGACCAGGACAGGGCAATCAGCCCCAGCATTTT
.	TRBJ1-3	many	TRBV4-1	CASSQRGIHRGNTIYF	TGCGCCAGCAGCCAAAGGGGGATTCATCGAGGAAACACCATATATTTT
TRBD2	TRBJ2-1	many	TRBV9	CASSVAGAGGHNEQFF	TGTGCCAGCAGCGTAGCTGGGGCGGGAGGACACAATGAGCAGTTCTTC
.	TRBJ1-2	.	TRBV20-1	CSARDGTKSYGYTF	TGCAGTGCTAGAGATGGGACAAAATCCTATGGCTACACCTTC
.	TRBJ2-1	many	TRBV14	CASSQGRDEQFF	TGTGCCAGCAGCCAAGGGCGCGATGAGCAGTTCTTC
TRBD1	TRBJ2-6	many	TRBV12-3/TRBV12-4	CASTLGTGFSGANVLTF	TGTGCCAGCACCCTAGGGACAGGCTTCTCTGGGGCCAACGTCCTGACTTTC
.	TRBJ2-7	many	TRBV5-8	CASSPGAGYEQYF	TGTGCCAGCAGCCCGGGAGCGGGCTACGAGCAGTACTTC
TRBD1	TRBJ2-5	many	TRBV5-1	CASSLEGGVKTQYF	TGCGCCAGCAGCTTGGAAGGGGGCGTGAAGACCCAGTACTTC
TRBD1	TRBJ2-7	many	TRBV9	CASRRKFGTGCYEQYF	TGTGCCAGCAGAAGGAAGTTCGGGACAGGGTGCTACGAGCAGTACTTC
.	TRBJ2-3	many	TRBV9	CASSVIASTDTQYF	TGTGCCAGCAGCGTAATAGCTTCCACAGATACGCAGTATTTT